Sequencing of this TCR beta chain was carried out in a study of shared clonotypes between healthy human individuals. Study findings and constraints: Sequencing of the sorted subsets was shown by rarefaction to be incomplete despite large depth. Blood was the only sampled material, and tissue repertoires likely differ. The represented genetic and exposure-history diversity was limited by the small number of donors.

TCRdb's copy holds only in-frame clones and misses some; the assay was immunoSEQ multiplex PCR. The sample includes about 2.4 million clones, roughly nine tenths of them seen just once. With respect to this clone: Its antigen is not identified.

Germline trimming cut 4 bases from V and 14 bases from J; bases unmatched to any gene: 16. CDR1 is LNHDA, CDR2 SQIVND, per germline (reference sequence). This CDR3 contains 17 residues. The clonotype was recovered from a man aged 18 to 29 in good health. The V gene is TRBV19, the J gene TRBJ2-1; 14 bases fit TRBD2. Sequenced input: naive CD4+ T cells sorted from blood. Subset: CD45RA+ positively selected. CDR3: CASSTVSTGTSGSKEFF. For the CDR3, the DNA is TGTGCCAGTAGTACCGTCTCTACCGGGACTAGCGGGAGTAAGGAGTTCTTC. Complete variable domain (other parts from reference TRBV19 and TRBJ2-1): DGGITQSPKYLFRKEGQNVTLSCEQNLNHDAMYWYRQDPGQGLRLIYYSQIVNDFQKGDIAEGYSVSREKKESFPLTVTSAQKNPTAFYLCASSTVSTGTSGSKEFFGPGTRLTVL.